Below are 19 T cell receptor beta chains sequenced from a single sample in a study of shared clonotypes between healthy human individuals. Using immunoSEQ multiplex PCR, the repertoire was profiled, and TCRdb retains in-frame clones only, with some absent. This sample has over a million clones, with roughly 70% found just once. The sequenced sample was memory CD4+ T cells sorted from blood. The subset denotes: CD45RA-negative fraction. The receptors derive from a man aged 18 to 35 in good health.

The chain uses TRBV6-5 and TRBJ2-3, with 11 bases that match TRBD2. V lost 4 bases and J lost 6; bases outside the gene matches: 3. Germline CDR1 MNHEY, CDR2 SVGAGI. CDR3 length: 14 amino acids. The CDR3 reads CASSLAGGPDTQYF. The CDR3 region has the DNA TGTGCCAGCAGTTTAGCGGGGGGGCCGGATACGCAGTATTTT.

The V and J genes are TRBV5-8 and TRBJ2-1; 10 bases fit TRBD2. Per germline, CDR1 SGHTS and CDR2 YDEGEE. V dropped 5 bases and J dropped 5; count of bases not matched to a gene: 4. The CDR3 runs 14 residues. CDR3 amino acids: CASRQAGGNNEQFF. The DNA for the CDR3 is TGTGCCAGCAGACAAGCGGGGGGGAACAATGAGCAGTTCTTC.

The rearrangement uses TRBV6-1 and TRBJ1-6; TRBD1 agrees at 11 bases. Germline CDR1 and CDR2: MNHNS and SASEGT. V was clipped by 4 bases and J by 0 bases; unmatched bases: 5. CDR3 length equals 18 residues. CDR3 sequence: CASSAAGQGGSYNSPLHF. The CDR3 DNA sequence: TGTGCCAGCAGTGCCGCGGGACAGGGGGGCTCCTATAATTCACCCCTCCACTTT.

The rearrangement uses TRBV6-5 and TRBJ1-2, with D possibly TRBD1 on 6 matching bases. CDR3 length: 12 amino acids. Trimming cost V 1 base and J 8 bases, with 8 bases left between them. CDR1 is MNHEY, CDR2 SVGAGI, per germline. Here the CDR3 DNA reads TGTGCCAGCAGTTACTGGGGGCACGGCTACACCTTC. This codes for CASSYWGHGYTF.

CDR3 DNA: TGCGCCAGCAGCCAAGGGCAGTACGAGCAAGAGACCCAGTACTTC. Its translation: CASSQGQYEQETQYF. The gene calls are TRBV4-3 and TRBJ2-5; D not certain. This CDR3 region has 15 residues. The germline CDR1 and CDR2 sequences are LGHNA and YSLEER. V was clipped by 1 base and J by 2 bases, with 11 bases between them.

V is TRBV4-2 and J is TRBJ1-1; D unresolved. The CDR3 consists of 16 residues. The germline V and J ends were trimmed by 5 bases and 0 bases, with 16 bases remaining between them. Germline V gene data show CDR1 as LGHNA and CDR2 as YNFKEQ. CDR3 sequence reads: CASSLVPDPMNTEAFF. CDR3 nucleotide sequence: TGTGCCAGCAGCTTGGTACCAGACCCCATGAACACTGAAGCTTTCTTT.

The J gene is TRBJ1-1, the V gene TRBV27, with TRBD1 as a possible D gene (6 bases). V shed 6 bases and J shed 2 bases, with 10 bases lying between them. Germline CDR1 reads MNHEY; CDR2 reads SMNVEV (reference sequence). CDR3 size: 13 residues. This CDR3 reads CASRLQGNTEAFF. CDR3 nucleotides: TGTGCCAGCAGACTACAGGGAAACACTGAAGCTTTCTTT.

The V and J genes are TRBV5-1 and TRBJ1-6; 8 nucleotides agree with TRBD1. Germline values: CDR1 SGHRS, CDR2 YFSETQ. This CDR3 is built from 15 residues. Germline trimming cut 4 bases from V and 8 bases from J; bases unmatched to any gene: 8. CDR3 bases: TGCGCCAGCAGCATCGGACAGGGTCATGATTCACCCCTCCACTTT. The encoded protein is CASSIGQGHDSPLHF. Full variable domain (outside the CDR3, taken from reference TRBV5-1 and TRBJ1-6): KAGVTQTPRYLIKTRGQQVTLSCSPISGHRSVSWYQQTPGQGLQFLFEYFSETQRNKGNFPGRFSGRQFSNSRSEMNVSTLELGDSALYLCASSIGQGHDSPLHFGNGTRLTVT.

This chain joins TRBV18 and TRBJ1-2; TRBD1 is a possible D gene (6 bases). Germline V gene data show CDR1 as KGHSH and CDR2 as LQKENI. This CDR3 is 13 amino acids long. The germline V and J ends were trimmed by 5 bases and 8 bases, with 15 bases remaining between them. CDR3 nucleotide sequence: TGTGCCAGCTCATCAGTCCGGGACATAGGCTACACCTTC. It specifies CASSSVRDIGYTF.

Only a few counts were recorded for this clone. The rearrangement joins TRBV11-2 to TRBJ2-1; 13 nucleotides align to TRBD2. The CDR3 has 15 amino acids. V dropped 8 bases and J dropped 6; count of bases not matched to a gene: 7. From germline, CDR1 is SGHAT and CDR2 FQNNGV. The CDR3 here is CASGGLAGASNEQFF. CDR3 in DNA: TGTGCCAGCGGCGGACTAGCGGGAGCGAGCAATGAGCAGTTCTTC. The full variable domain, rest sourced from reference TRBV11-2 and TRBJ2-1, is EAGVAQSPRYKIIEKRQSVAFWCNPISGHATLYWYQQILGQGPKLLIQFQNNGVVDDSQLPKDRFSAERLKGVDSTLKIQPAKLEDSAVYLCASGGLAGASNEQFFGPGTRLTVL.

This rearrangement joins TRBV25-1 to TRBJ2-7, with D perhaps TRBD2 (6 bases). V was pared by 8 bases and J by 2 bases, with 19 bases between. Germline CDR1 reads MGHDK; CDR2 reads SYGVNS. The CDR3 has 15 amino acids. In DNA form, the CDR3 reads TGTGCCAGCGGGGGGATTAGGGACGCAACCTACGAGCAGTACTTC. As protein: CASGGIRDATYEQYF.

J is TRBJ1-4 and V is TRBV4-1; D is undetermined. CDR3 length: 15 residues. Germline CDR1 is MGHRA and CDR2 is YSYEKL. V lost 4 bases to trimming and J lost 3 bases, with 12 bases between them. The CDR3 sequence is CASSPTAAPNEKLFF. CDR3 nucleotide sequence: TGCGCCAGCAGCCCAACCGCGGCCCCTAATGAAAAACTGTTTTTT.

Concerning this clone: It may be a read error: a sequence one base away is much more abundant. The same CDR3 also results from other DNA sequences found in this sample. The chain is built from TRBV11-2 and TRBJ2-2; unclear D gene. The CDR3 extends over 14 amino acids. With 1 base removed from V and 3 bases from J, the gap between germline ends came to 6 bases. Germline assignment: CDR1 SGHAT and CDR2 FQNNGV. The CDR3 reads CASSLVGYTGELFF. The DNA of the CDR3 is TGTGCCAGCAGCTTAGTAGGATACACCGGGGAGCTGTTTTTT.

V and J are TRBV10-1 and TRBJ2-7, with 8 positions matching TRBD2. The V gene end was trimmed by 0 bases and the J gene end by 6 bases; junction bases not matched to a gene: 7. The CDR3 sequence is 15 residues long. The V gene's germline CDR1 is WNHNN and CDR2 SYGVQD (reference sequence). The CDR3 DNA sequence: TGCGCCAGCAGTGAGTCCCGGGGGGGAATTGGCGAGCAGTACTTC. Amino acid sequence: CASSESRGGIGEQYF.

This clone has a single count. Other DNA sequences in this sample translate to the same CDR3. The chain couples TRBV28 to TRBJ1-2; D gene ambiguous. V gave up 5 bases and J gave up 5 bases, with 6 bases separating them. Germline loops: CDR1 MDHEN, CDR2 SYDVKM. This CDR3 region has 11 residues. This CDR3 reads CASSTSYGYTF. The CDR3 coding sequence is TGTGCCAGCAGTACAAGTTATGGCTACACCTTC.

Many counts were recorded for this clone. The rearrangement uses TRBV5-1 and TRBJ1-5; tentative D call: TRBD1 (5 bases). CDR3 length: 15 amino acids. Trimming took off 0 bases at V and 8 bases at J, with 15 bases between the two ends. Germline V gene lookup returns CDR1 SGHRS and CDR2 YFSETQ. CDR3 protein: CASSLGGDLFEPQHF. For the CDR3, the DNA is TGCGCCAGCAGCTTGGGGGGCGATTTGTTCGAGCCCCAGCATTTT.

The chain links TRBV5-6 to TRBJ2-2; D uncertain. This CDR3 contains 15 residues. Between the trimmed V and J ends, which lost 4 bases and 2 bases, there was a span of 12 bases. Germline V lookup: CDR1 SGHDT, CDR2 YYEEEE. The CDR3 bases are TGTGCCAGCAGCCGAGACTGGCCAAACACCGGGGAGCTGTTTTTT. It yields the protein CASSRDWPNTGELFF. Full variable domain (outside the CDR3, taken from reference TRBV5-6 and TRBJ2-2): DAGVTQSPTHLIKTRGQQVTLRCSPKSGHDTVSWYQQALGQGPQFIFQYYEEEERQRGNFPDRFSGHQFPNYSSELNVNALLLGDSALYLCASSRDWPNTGELFFGEGSRLTVL.

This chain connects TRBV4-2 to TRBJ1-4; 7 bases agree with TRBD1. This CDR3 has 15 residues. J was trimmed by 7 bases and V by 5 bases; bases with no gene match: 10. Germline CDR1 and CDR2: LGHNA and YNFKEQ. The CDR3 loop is CASSSRDSPSEKLFF. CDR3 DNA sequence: TGTGCCAGCAGCTCGAGGGACAGCCCTTCTGAAAAACTGTTTTTT.

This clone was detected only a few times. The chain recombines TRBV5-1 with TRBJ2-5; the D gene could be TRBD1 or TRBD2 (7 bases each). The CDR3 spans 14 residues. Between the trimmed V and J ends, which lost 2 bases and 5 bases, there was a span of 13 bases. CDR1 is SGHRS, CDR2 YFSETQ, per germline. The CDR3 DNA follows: TGCGCCAGCAGCTTTTACAGGGGAGGGGAGACCCAGTACTTC. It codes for CASSFYRGGETQYF.